This T cell receptor (beta chain) comes out of a study of T cells in Graves' hyperthyroidism and ophthalmopathy. V was clipped by 0 bases and J by 6 bases, with 7 bases between them. The germline V gene encodes CDR1 SGHRS and CDR2 YFSETQ. The CDR3 runs to 12 residues. This clonotype was seen more than once but under ten times. RNA transcripts yielded amplified TCR beta CDR3 regions. The HTBI primer set served for first-round RT-PCR of the TCR CDR3. TCRdb reanalysed the multiplex PCR reads using MiXCR and keeps one entry per CDR3 protein. The sample has about 560,000 distinct CDR3 sequences; approximately 16% are singletons.

V and J are TRBV5-1 and TRBJ2-7; D ambiguous. This sequence originates from a woman between 18 and 29 years old with Graves' hyperthyroidism. The material sequenced was blood. CDR3 in DNA: TGCGCCAGCAGCTTGGATTTCTCCGAGCAGTACTTC. Encoded protein: CASSLDFSEQYF. Using reference TRBV5-1 and TRBJ2-7 for the parts outside the CDR3, the full variable domain is KAGVTQTPRYLIKTRGQQVTLSCSPISGHRSVSWYQQTPGQGLQFLFEYFSETQRNKGNFPGRFSGRQFSNSRSEMNVSTLELGDSALYLCASSLDFSEQYFGPGTRLTVT.